The T cell receptor beta chain described here comes from a study of blood T cell repertoires in COVID-19. Here immunoSEQ multiplex PCR was the method, and the copy in TCRdb shows in-frame clones only, minus some. The table records tens of thousands of clones, over 75% of them present only once. The trim removed 5 bases at V and 7 bases at J, leaving 2 bases unmatched. CDR1 SGHTA and CDR2 FQGNSA come from the germline V gene. This CDR3 spans 12 amino acids. This clone was detected only a few times. The TCR sequence derives from a woman aged 80 or older with acute or convalescent COVID-19. The chain employs TRBV7-2 and TRBJ2-1; 7 positions agree with TRBD1. What was sequenced was peripheral blood. The CDR3 DNA sequence: TGTGCCAGCAGCCTGACAGGGAATGAGCAGTTCTTC. This encodes CASSLTGNEQFF.